The 14 T cell receptor beta chains below all came from one sample that was sequenced in a study of multiple sclerosis patients with progressive multifocal leukoencephalopathy (dated by TCRdb to about 2019). The sample's time point label, in plain terms: more than five months of natalizumab therapy. Read against the paper, the sample's treatment or condition label means: on natalizumab therapy at sampling. Receptors were amplified or captured by the immunoSEQ multiplex PCR assay. Not all clones reach the TCRdb copy of this immuneACCESS table, which keeps in-frame sequences only. Checked studies attribute under half of the gap to unresolved V genes and leave the rest unexplained. The sample table holds 25,000 to 30,000 clones, of which around nine tenths were seen once. The ten largest clones capture approximately 1.5% of the sample. Sequencing was performed on PBMCs, taken from a patient treated with natalizumab. These receptors were collected from a human donor with multiple sclerosis.

The J gene is TRBJ1-5, the V gene TRBV18; D is undetermined. V shed 6 bases and J shed 0 bases, with 9 bases lying between them. This CDR3 contains 14 residues. Germline V CDR1 and CDR2: KGHSH, LQKENI. The CDR3 loop is CASSGRVSNQPQHF. Here the CDR3 DNA reads TGTGCCAGCTCGGGCCGCGTTAGCAATCAGCCCCAGCATTTT.

J is TRBJ2-4 and V is TRBV6-5; 10 bases agree with TRBD2. V was pared by 2 bases and J by 2 bases, with 3 bases of the junction left unmatched. The CDR3 runs 16 residues. Per the germline V gene, CDR1 is MNHEY and CDR2 is SVGAGI. CDR3 bases: TGTGCCAGCAGTTACCAGCGGGAGGGATCCAAAAACATTCAGTACTTC. This gives the protein CASSYQREGSKNIQYF.

This chain connects TRBV18 to TRBJ2-2, with 9 bases matching TRBD1. From germline, CDR1 is KGHSH and CDR2 LQKENI. This CDR3 region has 16 residues. Germline trimming cut 1 base from V and 5 bases from J; bases unmatched to any gene: 5. The CDR3 nucleotides are TGTGCCAGCTCACCACGTGGACAGGGGTGGACCGGGGAGCTGTTTTTT. Translated, it gives CASSPRGQGWTGELFF.

The rearrangement joins TRBV27 to TRBJ2-7, with 8 bases fitting TRBD1. Unmatched junction bases numbered 2, after V lost 5 bases and J lost 2 bases. The V gene's germline CDR1 is MNHEY and CDR2 SMNVEV (reference sequence). CDR3 size: 13 residues. CDR3: CASSPGQAYEQYF. The CDR3 nucleotides read TGTGCCAGCAGTCCGGGACAGGCCTACGAGCAGTACTTC.

The chain couples TRBV7-9 to TRBJ1-5, with TRBD1 as a possible D gene (6 bases). There are 15 residues in the CDR3. From germline, CDR1 is SEHNR and CDR2 FQNEAQ (reference sequence). The V gene lost 0 bases and the J gene lost 7 bases, with 13 bases spanning the gap. Here the CDR3 reads CASSLASGGGQPQHF. The DNA of the CDR3 is TGTGCCAGCAGCTTAGCGTCGGGGGGCGGGCAGCCCCAGCATTTT. Drawing the rest from reference TRBV7-9 and TRBJ1-5, the complete variable domain is DTGVSQNPRHKITKRGQNVTFRCDPISEHNRLYWYRQTLGQGPEFLTYFQNEAQLEKSRLLSDRFSAERPKGSFSTLEIQRTEQGDSAMYLCASSLASGGGQPQHFGDGTRLSIL.

This sequence joins TRBV2 and TRBJ2-2; no reliable D call. V was cut by 6 bases and J by 0 bases, with 8 bases left in between. This CDR3 spans 14 amino acids. Germline loops: CDR1 SNHLY, CDR2 FYNNEI. The CDR3 DNA sequence: TGTGCCAGCAGGGACGGATCGAACACCGGGGAGCTGTTTTTT. The encoded protein is CASRDGSNTGELFF.

This clone has a single count. V usage is TRBV19 and J usage is TRBJ1-1; D not certain. Between the trimmed V and J ends, which lost 9 bases and 5 bases, there was a span of 16 bases. CDR1 LNHDA and CDR2 SQIVND come from the germline V gene (reference sequence). The CDR3 runs 13 residues. The CDR3 spells CASTVLGRTEAFF. The CDR3 coding sequence is TGTGCCAGCACAGTTTTGGGGAGGACTGAAGCTTTCTTT.

The rearrangement joins TRBV6-6 to TRBJ2-7; TRBD2 matches at 7 bases. The ends lost 10 bases at V and 4 bases at J; junction bases unmatched: 4. Germline CDR1 is MNHNY and CDR2 is SVGAGI (reference sequence). This CDR3 has 11 amino acids. The CDR3 loop is CATELAYEQYF. CDR3 DNA: TGTGCCACGGAACTAGCGTACGAGCAGTACTTC.

This rearrangement joins TRBV4-3 to TRBJ2-2, with TRBD1 matching over 7 bases. This CDR3 comprises 18 residues. Trimming removed 3 bases from V and 0 bases from J; junction bases left unmatched: 10. Germline loops: CDR1 LGHNA, CDR2 YSLEER. The CDR3 loop is CASSHDGQAFSNTGELFF. CDR3 nucleotides: TGCGCCAGCAGCCACGATGGACAGGCGTTTTCGAACACCGGGGAGCTGTTTTTT.

The J gene is TRBJ2-3, the V gene TRBV11-3; D possibly corresponds to TRBD2 (7 bases). CDR3 length: 13 amino acids. CDR1 and CDR2 from the germline V gene are SGHNT and YENEEA. The V end was cut by 7 bases, the J end by 4 bases, with 12 bases between. DNA for the CDR3: TGTGCCAGCAACCTAGGGGGGGCAGATACGCAGTATTTT. It is translated as CASNLGGADTQYF.

The chain carries TRBV27 and TRBJ2-1; TRBD2 is a possible D gene (6 bases). The CDR3 consists of 14 residues. Germline V gene sequence: CDR1 MNHEY, CDR2 SMNVEV (reference sequence). Trimming shortened V by 4 bases and J by 2 bases, and 9 bases separated the two germline ends. The CDR3 region has the DNA TGTGCCAGCAGTTGGAGGGTACCCTACAATGAGCAGTTCTTC. It translates to CASSWRVPYNEQFF.

V usage is TRBV11-2 and J usage is TRBJ1-1; 7 positions agree with TRBD1. Germline values: CDR1 SGHAT, CDR2 FQNNGV. J was trimmed by 6 bases and V by 5 bases; bases with no gene match: 15. The CDR3 length is 16 residues. The chain's CDR3 is CASSPLQGPSWAEAFF. In DNA form, the CDR3 reads TGTGCCAGCAGCCCCTTACAGGGGCCCTCGTGGGCTGAAGCTTTCTTT.

This chain links TRBV19 with TRBJ2-7; a weak D match, TRBD1 (6 bases). Per germline, CDR1 LNHDA and CDR2 SQIVND (reference sequence). V was cut by 7 bases and J by 3 bases, with 25 bases left in between. The CDR3 extends over 17 amino acids. The CDR3 region has the DNA TGTGCCAGTATGGAGTCGGGTTGGGGACACGGTGTCTACGAGCAGTACTTC. Its translation: CASMESGWGHGVYEQYF.

The chain is built from TRBV9 and TRBJ1-3, with a weak D call TRBD1 (6 bases). Trimming took off 3 bases at V and 0 bases at J, with 10 bases between the two ends. The CDR3 sequence is 15 residues long. CDR1 SGDLS and CDR2 YYNGEE come from the germline V gene. In DNA, the CDR3 is TGTGCCAGCAGCGAGGGGGGGAGCTCTGGAAACACCATATATTTT. Translating it yields CASSEGGSSGNTIYF.